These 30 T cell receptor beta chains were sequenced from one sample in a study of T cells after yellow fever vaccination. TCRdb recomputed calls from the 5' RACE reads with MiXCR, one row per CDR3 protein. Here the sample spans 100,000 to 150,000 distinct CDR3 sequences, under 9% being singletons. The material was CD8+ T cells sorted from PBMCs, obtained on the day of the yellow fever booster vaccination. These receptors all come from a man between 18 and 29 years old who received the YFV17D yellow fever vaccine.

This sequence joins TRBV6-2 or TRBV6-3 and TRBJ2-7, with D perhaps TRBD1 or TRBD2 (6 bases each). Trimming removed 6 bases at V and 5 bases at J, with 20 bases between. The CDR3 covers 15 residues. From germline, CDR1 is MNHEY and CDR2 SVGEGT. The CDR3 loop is CASSHRGSGGHEQYV. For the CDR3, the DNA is TGTGCCAGCAGCCACCGCGGTAGTGGGGGGCACGAGCAGTACGTC.

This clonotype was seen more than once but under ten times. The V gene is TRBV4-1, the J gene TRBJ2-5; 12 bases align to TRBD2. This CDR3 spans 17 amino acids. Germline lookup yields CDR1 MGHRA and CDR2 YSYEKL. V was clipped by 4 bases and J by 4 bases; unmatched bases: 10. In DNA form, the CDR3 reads TGCGCCAGCAGCCCGCTAGCGGGGGGGCGATGGAGAGAGACCCAGTACTTC. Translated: CASSPLAGGRWRETQYF.

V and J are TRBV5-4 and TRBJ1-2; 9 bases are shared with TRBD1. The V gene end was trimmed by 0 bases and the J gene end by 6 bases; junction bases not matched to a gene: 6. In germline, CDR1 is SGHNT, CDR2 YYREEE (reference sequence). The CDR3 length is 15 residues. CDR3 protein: CASSLEGTGYNGYTF. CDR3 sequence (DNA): TGTGCCAGCAGCTTGGAAGGGACAGGGTACAATGGCTACACCTTC.

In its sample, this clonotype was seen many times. The CDR3 DNA reads as TGCGCCAGCAGCCAAGATGGAGTCGAGCAGTACTTC. This sequence encodes CASSQDGVEQYF. This chain joins TRBV4-3 and TRBJ2-7, with D uncertain. Germline CDR1 LGHNA, CDR2 YSLEER. The germline V and J ends were trimmed by 0 bases and 6 bases, with 6 bases remaining between them. This CDR3 contains 12 residues.

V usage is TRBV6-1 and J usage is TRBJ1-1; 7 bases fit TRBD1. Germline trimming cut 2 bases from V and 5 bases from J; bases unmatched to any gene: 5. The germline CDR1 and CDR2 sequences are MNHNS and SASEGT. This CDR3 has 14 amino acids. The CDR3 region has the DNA TGTGCCAGCAGTGAAAGGGGGCAGTGGACTGAAGCTTTCTTT. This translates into CASSERGQWTEAFF.

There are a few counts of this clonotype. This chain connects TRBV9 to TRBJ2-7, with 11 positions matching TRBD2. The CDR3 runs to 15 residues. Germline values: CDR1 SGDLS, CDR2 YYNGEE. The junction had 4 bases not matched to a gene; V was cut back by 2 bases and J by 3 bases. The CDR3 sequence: CASSVASGGLYEQYF. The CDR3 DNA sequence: TGTGCCAGCAGCGTGGCTAGCGGGGGGCTCTACGAGCAGTACTTC.

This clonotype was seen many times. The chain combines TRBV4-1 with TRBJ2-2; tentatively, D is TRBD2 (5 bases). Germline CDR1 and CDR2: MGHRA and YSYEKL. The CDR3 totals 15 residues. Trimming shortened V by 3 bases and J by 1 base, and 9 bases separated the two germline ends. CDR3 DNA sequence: TGCGCCAGCAGCCACCGGACTGAGAACACCGGGGAGCTGTTTTTT. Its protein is CASSHRTENTGELFF.

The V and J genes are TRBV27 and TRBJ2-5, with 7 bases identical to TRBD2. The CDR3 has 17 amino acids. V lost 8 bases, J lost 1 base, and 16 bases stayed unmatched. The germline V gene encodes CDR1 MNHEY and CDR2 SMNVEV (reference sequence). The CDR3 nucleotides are TGTGCCAGCGGTGGGCGGGGGAGCTCAATAGGCCAAGAGACCCAGTACTTC. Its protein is CASGGRGSSIGQETQYF.

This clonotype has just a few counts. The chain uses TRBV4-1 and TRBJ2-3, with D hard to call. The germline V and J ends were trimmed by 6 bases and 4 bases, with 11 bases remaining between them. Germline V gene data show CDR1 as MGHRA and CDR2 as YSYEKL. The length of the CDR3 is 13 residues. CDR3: CASRSGGADTQYF. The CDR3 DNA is TGCGCCAGCAGATCGGGCGGCGCAGATACGCAGTATTTT.

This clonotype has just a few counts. The CDR3 bases are TGTGCCAGCAGTTACCAGGCAGGGGGCCCGTACACCGGGGAGCTGTTTTTT. Residues: CASSYQAGGPYTGELFF. The chain employs TRBV6-5 and TRBJ2-2, with TRBD1 matching 8 bases. Germline-derived CDR1 and CDR2 are MNHEY and SVGAGI. This CDR3 contains 17 residues. V lost 2 bases and J lost 3; bases outside the gene matches: 8.

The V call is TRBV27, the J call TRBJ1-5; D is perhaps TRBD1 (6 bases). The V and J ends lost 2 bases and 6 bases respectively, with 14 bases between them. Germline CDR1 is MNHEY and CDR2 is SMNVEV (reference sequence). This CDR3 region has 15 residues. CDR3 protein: CASSLIGGSFQPQHF. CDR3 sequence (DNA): TGTGCCAGCAGTTTAATAGGGGGTTCCTTTCAGCCCCAGCATTTT.

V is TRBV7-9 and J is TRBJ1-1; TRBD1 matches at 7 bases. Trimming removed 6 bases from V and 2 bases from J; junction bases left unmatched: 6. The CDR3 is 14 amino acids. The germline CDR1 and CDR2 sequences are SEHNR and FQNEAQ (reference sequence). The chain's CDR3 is CASRDREGNTEAFF. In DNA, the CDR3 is TGTGCCAGCAGAGACAGGGAAGGTAACACTGAAGCTTTCTTT.

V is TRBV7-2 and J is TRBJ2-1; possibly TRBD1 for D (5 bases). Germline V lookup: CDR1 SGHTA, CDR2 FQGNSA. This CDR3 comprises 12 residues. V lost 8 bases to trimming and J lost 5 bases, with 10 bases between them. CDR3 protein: CASSKGHNEQFF. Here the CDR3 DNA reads TGTGCCAGCTCCAAGGGGCACAATGAGCAGTTCTTC.

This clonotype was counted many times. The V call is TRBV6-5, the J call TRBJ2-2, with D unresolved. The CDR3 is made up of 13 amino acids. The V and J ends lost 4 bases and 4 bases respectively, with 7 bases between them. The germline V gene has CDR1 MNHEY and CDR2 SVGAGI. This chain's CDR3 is CASSLGLTGELFF. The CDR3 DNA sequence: TGTGCCAGCAGTTTAGGTCTCACCGGGGAGCTGTTTTTT.

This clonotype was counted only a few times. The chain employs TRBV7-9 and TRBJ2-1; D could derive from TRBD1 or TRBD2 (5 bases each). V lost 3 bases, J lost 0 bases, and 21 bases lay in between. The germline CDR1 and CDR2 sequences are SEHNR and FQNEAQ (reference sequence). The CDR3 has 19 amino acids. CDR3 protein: CASSFDRDQTLSSYNEQFF. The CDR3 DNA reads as TGTGCCAGCAGCTTCGACCGGGACCAAACCTTGAGCTCCTACAATGAGCAGTTCTTC.

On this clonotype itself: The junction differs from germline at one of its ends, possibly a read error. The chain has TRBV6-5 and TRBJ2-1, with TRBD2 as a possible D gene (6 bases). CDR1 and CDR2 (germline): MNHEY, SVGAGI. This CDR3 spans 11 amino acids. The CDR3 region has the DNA TGTGCCAGCGGGAGGAACAAGGAGCAGTTCTTC. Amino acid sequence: CASGRNKEQFF.

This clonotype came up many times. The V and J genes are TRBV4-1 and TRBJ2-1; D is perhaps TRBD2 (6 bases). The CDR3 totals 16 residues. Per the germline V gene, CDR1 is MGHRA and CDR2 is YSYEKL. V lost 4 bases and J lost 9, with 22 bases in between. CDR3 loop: CASSRMNVLEGGEQFF. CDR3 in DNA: TGCGCCAGCAGCCGGATGAACGTACTAGAGGGAGGTGAGCAGTTCTTC.

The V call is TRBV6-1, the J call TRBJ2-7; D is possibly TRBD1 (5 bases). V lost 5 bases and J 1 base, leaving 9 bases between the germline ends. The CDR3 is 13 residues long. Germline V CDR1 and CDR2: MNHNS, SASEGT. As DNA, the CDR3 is TGTGCCAGCAGTCCCACAGGTTCCTACGAGCAGTACGTC. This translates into CASSPTGSYEQYV.

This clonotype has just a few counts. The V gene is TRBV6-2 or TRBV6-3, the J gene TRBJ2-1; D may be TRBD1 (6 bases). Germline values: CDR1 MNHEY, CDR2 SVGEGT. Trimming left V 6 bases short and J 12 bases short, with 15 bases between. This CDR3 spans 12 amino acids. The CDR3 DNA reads TGTGCCAGCAGCCCAGGGACACTTGGGCAGTTCTTC. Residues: CASSPGTLGQFF.

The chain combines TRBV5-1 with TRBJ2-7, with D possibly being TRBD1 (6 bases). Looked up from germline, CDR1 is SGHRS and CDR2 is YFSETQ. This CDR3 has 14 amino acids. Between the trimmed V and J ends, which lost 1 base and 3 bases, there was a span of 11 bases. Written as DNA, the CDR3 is TGCGCCAGCAGCTTGAAACAGGGTGACTACGAGCAGTACGTC. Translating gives CASSLKQGDYEQYV.

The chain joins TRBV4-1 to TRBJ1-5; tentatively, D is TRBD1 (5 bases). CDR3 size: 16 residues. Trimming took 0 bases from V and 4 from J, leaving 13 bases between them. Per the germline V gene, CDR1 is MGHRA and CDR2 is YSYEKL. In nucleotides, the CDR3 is TGCGCCAGCAGCCAAGAGATAGGGGCATGGAATCAGCCCCAGCATTTT. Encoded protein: CASSQEIGAWNQPQHF.

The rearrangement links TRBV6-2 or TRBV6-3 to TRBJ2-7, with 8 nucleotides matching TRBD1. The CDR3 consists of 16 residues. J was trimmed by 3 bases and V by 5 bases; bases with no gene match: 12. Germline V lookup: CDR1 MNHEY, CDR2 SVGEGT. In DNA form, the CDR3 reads TGTGCCAGCAGTAGACGGCGGACAGGGTCGTTCTACGAGCAGTACGTC. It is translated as CASSRRRTGSFYEQYV.

The CDR3 loop is CASSPVTPSGGSRDTQYF. For the CDR3, the DNA is TGTGCCAGCTCACCCGTAACGCCTAGCGGGGGGTCCCGAGATACGCAGTATTTT. The V call is TRBV18, the J call TRBJ2-3; 11 nucleotides align to TRBD2. J gave up 5 bases and V 3 bases, and 13 bases lay outside the gene matches. This CDR3 comprises 18 residues. The V gene's germline CDR1 is KGHSH and CDR2 LQKENI.

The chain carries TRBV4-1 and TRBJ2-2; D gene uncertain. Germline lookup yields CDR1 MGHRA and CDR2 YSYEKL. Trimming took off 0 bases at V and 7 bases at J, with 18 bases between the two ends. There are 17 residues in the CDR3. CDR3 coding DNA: TGCGCCAGCAGCCAAGACGGCCCCAGGTCGGTGATCGGGGAGCTGTTTTTT. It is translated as CASSQDGPRSVIGELFF.

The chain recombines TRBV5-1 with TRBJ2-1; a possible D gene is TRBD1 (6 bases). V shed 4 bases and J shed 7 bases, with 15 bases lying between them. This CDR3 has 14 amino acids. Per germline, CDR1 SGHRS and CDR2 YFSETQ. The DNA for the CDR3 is TGCGCCAGCAGCGAATCGGGACAACGGAATGAGCAGTTCTTC. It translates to CASSESGQRNEQFF.

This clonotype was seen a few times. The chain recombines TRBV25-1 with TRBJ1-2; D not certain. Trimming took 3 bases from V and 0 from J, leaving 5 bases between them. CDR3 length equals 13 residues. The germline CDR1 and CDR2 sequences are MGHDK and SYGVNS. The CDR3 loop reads CASSDQPNYGYTF. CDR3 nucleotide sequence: TGTGCCAGCAGTGATCAACCTAACTATGGCTACACCTTC.

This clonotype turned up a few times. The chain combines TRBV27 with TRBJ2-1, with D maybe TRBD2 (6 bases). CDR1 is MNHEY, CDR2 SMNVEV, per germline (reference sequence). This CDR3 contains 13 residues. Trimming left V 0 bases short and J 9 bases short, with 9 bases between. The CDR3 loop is CASSLSIGSEQFF. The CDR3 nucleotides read TGTGCCAGCAGTTTATCGATCGGGAGTGAGCAGTTCTTC.

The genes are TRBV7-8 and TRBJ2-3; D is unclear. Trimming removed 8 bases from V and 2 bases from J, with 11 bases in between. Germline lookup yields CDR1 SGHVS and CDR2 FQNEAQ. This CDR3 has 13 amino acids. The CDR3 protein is CASEGRITDTQYF. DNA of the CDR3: TGTGCCAGCGAAGGACGGATCACAGATACGCAGTATTTT.

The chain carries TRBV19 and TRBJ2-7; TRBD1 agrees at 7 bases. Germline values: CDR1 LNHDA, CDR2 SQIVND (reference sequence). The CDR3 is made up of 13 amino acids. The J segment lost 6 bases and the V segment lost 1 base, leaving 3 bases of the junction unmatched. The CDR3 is CASSIASGGEQYV. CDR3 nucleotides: TGTGCCAGTAGTATAGCCTCAGGGGGCGAGCAGTACGTC.

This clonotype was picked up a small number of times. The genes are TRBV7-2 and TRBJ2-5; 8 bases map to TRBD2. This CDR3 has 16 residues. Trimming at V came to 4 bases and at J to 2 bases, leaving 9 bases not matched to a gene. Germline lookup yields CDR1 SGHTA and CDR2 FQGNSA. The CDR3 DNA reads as TGTGCCAGCAGCTCCGCGTGGTCTAGCGGGCAAGAGACCCAGTACTTC. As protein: CASSSAWSSGQETQYF.